A selection of T cell receptor beta chains follows, all from one sample in a study of blood T cell repertoires in COVID-19. Using immunoSEQ multiplex PCR, the repertoire was profiled, and TCRdb retains in-frame clones only, with some absent. The sample yields 170,000 or so clones, 85% to 90% seen once. The specimen sequenced was peripheral blood. These receptors originate from a woman between 65 and 79 years old with COVID-19, enrolled during active disease. CDR3s include the opening cysteine and the closing phenylalanine or tryptophan. D genes are given only for firm matches. Size values are once, few and many counts, or a class for expanded clones, and some rows have none.

v_call	j_call	d_call	clone_size	cdr3_aa	cdr3_nt
TRBV4-1	TRBJ2-7	-	-	CASSHTYRGYEQYF	TGCGCCAGCAGCCACACTTATAGAGGCTACGAGCAGTACTTC
TRBV27	TRBJ1-2	-	-	CASRPAQGYGYTF	TGTGCCAGCAGACCTGCGCAGGGCTATGGCTACACCTTC
TRBV6-2/TRBV6-3	TRBJ2-7	TRBD2	-	CASSYSSRLAGLYEQYF	TGTGCCAGCAGTTACTCGAGCCGACTAGCGGGACTCTACGAGCAGTACTTC
TRBV19	TRBJ1-5	-	-	CASSTRRGASNQPQHF	TGTGCCAGTAGTACCAGACGGGGGGCCTCCAATCAGCCCCAGCATTTT
TRBV11-3	TRBJ2-7	-	-	CASSLVFGEQYF	TGTGCCAGCAGCTTAGTTTTCGGCGAGCAGTACTTC
TRBV19	TRBJ1-1	-	-	CASIVGGGSRTAFF	TGTGCCAGTATAGTGGGGGGGGGTAGCCGAACAGCTTTCTTT
TRBV5-1	TRBJ2-1	-	-	CASSLAAGNEQFF	TGCGCCAGCAGCTTGGCCGCGGGCAATGAGCAGTTCTTC
TRBV2	TRBJ2-1	TRBD1	-	CASSEVRTGFRNEQFF	TGTGCCAGCAGTGAAGTGCGGACAGGCTTTAGAAATGAGCAGTTCTTC
TRBV5-4	TRBJ1-4	TRBD1	-	CASSRQGASNEKLFF	TGTGCCAGCAGCCGACAGGGGGCGTCTAATGAAAAACTGTTTTTT
TRBV28	TRBJ1-3	TRBD1	-	CATCHDRTGGPDTIYF	TGTGCCACCTGTCACGACCGGACAGGGGGCCCAGACACCATATATTTT
TRBV5-4	TRBJ1-2	TRBD1	-	CASSLQGAGYGYTF	TGTGCCAGCAGCTTACAGGGGGCTGGGTATGGCTACACCTTC
TRBV12-3/TRBV12-4	TRBJ2-7	-	-	CASMSGLYEQYF	TGTGCCAGCATGAGCGGTCTCTACGAGCAGTACTTC
TRBV19	TRBJ1-5	-	-	CASSIQGSQPQHF	TGTGCCAGTAGTATTCAGGGCTCTCAGCCCCAGCATTTT
TRBV3-1/TRBV3-2	TRBJ2-7	-	few	CASSPPGKDSYEQYF	TGTGCCAGCAGCCCGCCCGGAAAGGACAGCTACGAGCAGTACTTC
TRBV7-9	TRBJ2-1	TRBD2	-	CATLAGVYASEQFF	TGTGCCACCTTAGCGGGAGTTTATGCGAGTGAGCAGTTCTTC
TRBV6-5	TRBJ2-1	-	-	CATRGDSYNEQFF	TGTGCCACCCGCGGGGACAGCTACAATGAGCAGTTCTTC
TRBV5-1	TRBJ2-7	TRBD1	-	CASSLLTGGNEQYF	TGCGCCAGCAGCTTGTTGACAGGGGGCAACGAGCAGTACTTC
TRBV3-1/TRBV3-2	TRBJ1-3	-	-	CASSPNVRGAGNTIYF	TGTGCCAGCAGCCCAAACGTCAGGGGAGCTGGAAACACCATATATTTT
TRBV6-5	TRBJ1-3	TRBD1	few	CASSYDREGNTIYF	TGTGCCAGCAGTTACGACAGGGAGGGAAACACCATATATTTT
TRBV3-1/TRBV3-2	TRBJ2-7	TRBD1	-	CASSHLDFPGQGAYEQYF	TGTGCCAGCAGCCACCTAGACTTTCCGGGACAGGGGGCCTACGAGCAGTACTTC
TRBV27	TRBJ2-7	-	-	CASSLSLAYEQYF	TGTGCCAGCAGTTTATCTCTAGCCTACGAGCAGTACTTC
TRBV13	TRBJ2-5	TRBD1	-	CASRPGVTGGGETQYF	TGTGCCAGCAGACCTGGGGTGACAGGGGGCGGAGAGACCCAGTACTTC
TRBV5-6	TRBJ2-7	-	few	CASKDSRSYEQYF	TGTGCCAGCAAGGACAGTAGATCCTACGAGCAGTACTTC
TRBV19	TRBJ1-5	TRBD1	-	CASRNRGQSNQPQHF	TGTGCCAGTAGAAACAGGGGGCAGAGCAATCAGCCCCAGCATTTT
TRBV18	TRBJ2-7	TRBD2	once	CASSPTGGGIYEQYF	TGTGCCAGCTCACCAACTGGCGGGGGAATCTACGAGCAGTACTTC
TRBV4-3	TRBJ2-7	TRBD2	-	CASSQQGTSGRQGYEQYF	TGCGCCAGCAGCCAGCAAGGGACTAGCGGGAGACAAGGGTACGAGCAGTACTTC
TRBV27	TRBJ1-1	-	-	CASSSVLLNTEAFF	TGTGCCAGCAGTTCGGTCTTATTGAACACTGAAGCTTTCTTT
TRBV30	TRBJ1-6	TRBD1	few	CAWRQGAGYNSPLHF	TGTGCCTGGAGACAGGGGGCGGGATATAATTCACCCCTCCACTTT
TRBV28	TRBJ2-7	TRBD1	once	CASSHRTGKNEQYF	TGTGCCAGCAGTCACCGGACAGGGAAGAACGAGCAGTACTTC
TRBV14	TRBJ2-1	-	few	CASSLPPGRGNYNEQFF	TGTGCCAGCAGCCTACCCCCCGGTCGCGGCAATTACAATGAGCAGTTCTTC
TRBV12-3/TRBV12-4	TRBJ1-2	-	-	CASKEGTYGYTF	TGTGCCAGCAAGGAGGGAACCTATGGCTACACCTTC
TRBV7-2	TRBJ1-2	-	-	CASSLKWAGYGYTF	TGTGCCAGCAGCTTAAAGTGGGCCGGCTATGGCTACACCTTC
TRBV2	TRBJ1-2	TRBD1	-	CASSIQGSIWGYTF	TGTGCCAGCAGTATACAGGGGAGTATTTGGGGCTACACCTTC
TRBV24-1	TRBJ2-2	TRBD1	-	CATRRQGDTGELFF	TGTGCCACCAGGAGGCAGGGGGACACCGGGGAGCTGTTTTTT
TRBV7-3	TRBJ2-3	TRBD2	-	CASSLLAASTDTQYF	TGTGCCAGCAGCCTACTAGCGGCTAGCACAGATACGCAGTATTTT
TRBV18	TRBJ1-5	TRBD1	-	CASSPGQGVLWPQHF	TGTGCCAGCTCACCTGGACAGGGAGTCCTTTGGCCCCAGCATTTT
TRBV30	TRBJ1-4	-	few	CAWSVRSGVINEKLFF	TGTGCCTGGAGTGTACGGTCAGGGGTTATTAATGAAAAACTGTTTTTT
TRBV6-4	TRBJ2-3	TRBD2	-	CASSELAGNTQYF	TGTGCCAGCAGTGAACTAGCGGGAAATACGCAGTATTTT
TRBV5-4	TRBJ1-2	TRBD1	once	CASSFPGQGAGGYTF	TGTGCCAGCAGTTTTCCGGGACAGGGGGCCGGCGGCTACACCTTC
TRBV28	TRBJ2-7	TRBD1	-	CASSNIDRVVYEQYF	TGTGCCAGCAGTAATATAGACAGGGTGGTTTACGAGCAGTACTTC
TRBV14	TRBJ2-2	TRBD2	-	CASSQEAGETGELFF	TGTGCCAGCAGCCAAGAAGCGGGAGAAACCGGGGAGCTGTTTTTT
TRBV5-1	TRBJ1-6	-	-	CASSYLTGDSYNSPLHF	TGCGCCAGCAGCTACCTGACAGGAGACTCCTATAATTCACCCCTCCACTTT
TRBV28	TRBJ1-5	-	-	CASRNQQGNQPQHF	TGTGCCAGCAGGAATCAACAGGGTAATCAGCCCCAGCATTTT
TRBV19	TRBJ1-5	-	-	CASSTARGVTQPQHF	TGTGCCAGTAGTACCGCAAGGGGTGTGACTCAGCCCCAGCATTTT
TRBV9	TRBJ1-6	TRBD1	-	CASSVDGTAYSPLHF	TGTGCCAGCAGCGTAGATGGGACAGCCTATTCACCCCTCCACTTT
TRBV3-1/TRBV3-2	TRBJ2-2	-	-	CASSQAGLGELFF	TGTGCCAGCAGCCAAGCAGGGCTCGGGGAGCTGTTTTTT
TRBV5-4	TRBJ1-1	TRBD1	-	CASSPLTGRTEAFF	TGTGCCAGCAGCCCGTTGACAGGGCGCACTGAAGCTTTCTTT
TRBV14	TRBJ1-5	TRBD1	-	CASSQETGQPQHF	TGTGCCAGCAGCCAGGAGACAGGGCAGCCCCAGCATTTT
TRBV5-1	TRBJ2-1	-	once	CASSSFGYNEQFF	TGCGCCAGCAGCTCCTTCGGGTACAATGAGCAGTTCTTC
TRBV21-1	TRBJ2-5	-	-	CASSKASRTQYF	TGTGCCAGCAGCAAAGCATCGAGGACCCAGTACTTC
TRBV5-4	TRBJ2-1	-	once	CASSLLGVDNEQFF	TGTGCCAGCAGCTTGCTCGGTGTCGACAATGAGCAGTTCTTC
TRBV30	TRBJ2-7	-	-	CAWRRLGFSYEQYF	TGTGCCTGGAGACGCCTCGGGTTCTCATACGAGCAGTACTTC
TRBV30	TRBJ2-1	-	-	CAWSGQRYNEQFF	TGTGCCTGGAGTGGGCAGCGGTACAATGAGCAGTTCTTC
TRBV14	TRBJ2-6	-	-	CASCLSGANVLTF	TGTGCCAGTTGTCTCTCTGGGGCCAACGTCCTGACTTTC
TRBV7-9	TRBJ1-1	-	-	CASRQRRRGDTEAFF	TGTGCCAGCAGACAAAGACGCCGGGGTGATACTGAAGCTTTCTTT
TRBV14	TRBJ2-5	TRBD1	-	CASSQGLGQGQETQYF	TGTGCCAGCAGCCAAGGCTTGGGACAGGGACAAGAGACCCAGTACTTC
TRBV4-1	TRBJ2-3	-	-	CASSPGNTDTQYF	TGCGCCAGCAGCCCCGGGAACACAGATACGCAGTATTTT